The table lists the clone carrying this TCR beta chain with a count of one. The antigen is undetermined. The data stem from a study of identical twins. Study-level results: Compared with models, monozygotic twins showed more out-of-frame TCR alpha sharing. It was possible that invariant MAIT and iNKT cells partly confounded the zero-insertion analyses.

The germline V gene has CDR1 MNHNS and CDR2 SASEGT. The V end lost 0 bases, the J end lost 3 bases, and 8 bases lay between the germline ends. The CDR3 runs 14 residues. Template switching added a universal primer site, and cDNA bore unique molecular identifiers. Via MiXCR, TCRdb re-called the 5' RACE reads, giving one row per CDR3 protein. This sample carries approximately 470,000 distinct CDR3 sequences, 14% of them seen once, and the ten largest clones take around 0.48%. These data are also associated with another study on yellow fever vaccine responses in identical twins.

The TCR sequence derives from a woman under 30 in good health. Sequencing used CD4+ T cells sorted from blood. V and J are TRBV6-1 and TRBJ1-2; D is possibly TRBD1 (6 bases). The CDR3 nucleotides are TGTGCCAGCAGTGAAGCGGCAGGGGACTATGGCTACACCTTC. Its translation: CASSEAAGDYGYTF.